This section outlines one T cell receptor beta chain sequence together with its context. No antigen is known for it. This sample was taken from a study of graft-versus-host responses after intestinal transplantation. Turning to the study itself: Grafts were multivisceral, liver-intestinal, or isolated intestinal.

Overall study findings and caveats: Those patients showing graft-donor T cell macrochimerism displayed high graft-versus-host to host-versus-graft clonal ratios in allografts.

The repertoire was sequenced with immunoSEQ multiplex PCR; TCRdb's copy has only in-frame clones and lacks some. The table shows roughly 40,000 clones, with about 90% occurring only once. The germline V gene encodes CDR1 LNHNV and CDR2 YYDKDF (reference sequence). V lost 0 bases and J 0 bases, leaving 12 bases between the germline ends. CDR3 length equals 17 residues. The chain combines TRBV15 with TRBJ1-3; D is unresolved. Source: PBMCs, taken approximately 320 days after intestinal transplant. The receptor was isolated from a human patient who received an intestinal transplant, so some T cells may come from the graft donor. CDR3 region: CATSRDYGEDSGNTIYF. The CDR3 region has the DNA TGTGCCACCAGCAGAGATTATGGGGAAGACTCTGGAAACACCATATATTTT.